A selection of T cell receptor beta chains follows, all from one sample in a study of cytomegalovirus exposure and HLA in healthy donors. Libraries were prepared by immunoSEQ multiplex PCR; TCRdb keeps only in-frame clonotypes and omits some of them. The data show roughly 200,000 clones, approximately 80% seen once. Sequencing was performed on PBMCs. All receptors come from a woman in her 40s in good health and CMV-seronegative. Each CDR3 is given with its conserved first and last residue. The D gene is left open where the match is weak. Clone size appears in some rows only: once, few, many, or a class for an expanded clone.

few	TRBV5-1	TRBD1	TRBJ1-1	TGCGCCAGCAGCTTTACGACAGGGACCGAAGCTTTCTTT	CASSFTTGTEAFF
few	TRBV2	TRBD1	TRBJ1-5	TGTGCCAGTTGGACAGGGACGGAACAGCCCCAGCATTTT	CASWTGTEQPQHF
.	TRBV19	TRBD1	TRBJ1-2	TGTGCCAGTAGTATGCAGGGGGCCAACTATGGCTACACCTTC	CASSMQGANYGYTF
.	TRBV4-2	TRBD1	TRBJ2-7	TGTGCCAGCAGCCCCCGGGACAGGGACTTCGAGCAGTACTTC	CASSPRDRDFEQYF
.	TRBV19	TRBD1	TRBJ1-5	TGTGCCAGTAATGACAGGGGCGTCTATAGCAATCAGCCCCAGCATTTT	CASNDRGVYSNQPQHF
once	TRBV5-1	.	TRBJ2-7	TGCGCCAGCAGCGCTGGAATGTTGCGGGCAAGGGAATCCTACGAGCAGTACTTC	CASSAGMLRARESYEQYF
.	TRBV7-8	TRBD1	TRBJ2-2	TGTGCCAGCAGCTCAGGGACAGTCTTCACCGGGGAGCTGTTTTTT	CASSSGTVFTGELFF
.	TRBV30	.	TRBJ1-6	TGTGCCTGGAGTAAAGACAGCTTTAGTTCACCCCTCCACTTT	CAWSKDSFSSPLHF
.	TRBV27	.	TRBJ1-6	TGTGCCAGCAGTAGGAGCGGGACTAATGGATCACCCCTCCACTTT	CASSRSGTNGSPLHF
.	TRBV5-1	TRBD1	TRBJ2-2	TGCGCCAGCAGCTTGTCGGGACAGCAAACCGGGGAGCTGTTTTTT	CASSLSGQQTGELFF
.	TRBV7-9	.	TRBJ2-2	TGTGCCAGCAGCTTAAATCAGGGGTACACCGGGGAGCTGTTTTTT	CASSLNQGYTGELFF
.	TRBV19	.	TRBJ1-5	TGTGCCAGTAGTATAGTCCCCTATAGCAATCAGCCCCAGCATTTT	CASSIVPYSNQPQHF
.	TRBV7-6	TRBD2	TRBJ2-7	TGTGCCAGCAGCTCTCGTCCCGGGACTAGCGGGGGGGTCGGCGAGCAGTACTTC	CASSSRPGTSGGVGEQYF
few	TRBV7-3	.	TRBJ2-1	TGTGCCAGCAGCCCCTACCTCGGTAGCTCCTACAATGAGCAGTTCTTC	CASSPYLGSSYNEQFF
.	TRBV19	.	TRBJ1-4	TGTGCCAGTAGTCCTAGGGGCCCGATTAATGAAAAACTGTTTTTT	CASSPRGPINEKLFF
.	TRBV7-3	.	TRBJ1-5	TGTGCCAGCAGCTTAGGCCGGGGGAATCAGCCCCAGCATTTT	CASSLGRGNQPQHF
.	TRBV27	.	TRBJ1-1	TGTGCCAGCAGTTTATATCTTGGGGAGGACACTGAAGCTTTCTTT	CASSLYLGEDTEAFF
.	TRBV7-9	TRBD1	TRBJ1-2	TGTGCCAGCAGCCTCGGACAGGGTGAGGGCTACACCTTC	CASSLGQGEGYTF
medium-sized	TRBV25-1	.	TRBJ1-4	TGTGCCAGCAGCCCCCTAGGAGCTAATGAAAAACTGTTTTTT	CASSPLGANEKLFF
few	TRBV10-3	.	TRBJ2-1	TGTGCCACTAACACCCAGGCCTCTTCCTACAATGAGCAGTTCTTC	CATNTQASSYNEQFF
.	TRBV5-1	TRBD2	TRBJ2-3	TGCGCCAGCAGCCCCTTCACTAGCGGGGGGGCAGATACGCAGTATTTT	CASSPFTSGGADTQYF
.	TRBV27	.	TRBJ1-6	TGTGCCAGCAAGGGTTTAGGACTTAGCTCCTATAATTCACCCCTCCACTTT	CASKGLGLSSYNSPLHF
.	TRBV30	.	TRBJ2-2	TGTGCCTGGGTCACCGAGATGACCGGGGAGCTGTTTTTT	CAWVTEMTGELFF
once	TRBV19	TRBD1	TRBJ2-1	TGTGCCAGTAGTATAGATGCAGGGGGCTCCTACAATGAGCAGTTCTTC	CASSIDAGGSYNEQFF
.	TRBV14	.	TRBJ1-4	TGTGCCAGCAGCCCCGGGTCCAGCGGAGTTGAAAAACTGTTTTTT	CASSPGSSGVEKLFF
.	TRBV5-1	.	TRBJ2-5	TGCGCCAGCAGCTTCGGGACACAAGAGACCCAGTACTTC	CASSFGTQETQYF
.	TRBV2	TRBD1	TRBJ1-4	TGTGCCAGCAACGAAGAGGGGGCACAGTGGGGAAATGAAAAACTGTTTTTT	CASNEEGAQWGNEKLFF
.	TRBV19	TRBD2	TRBJ2-2	TGTGCCAGTAGAACTTGGGGACTAGGTAACACCGGGGAGCTGTTTTTT	CASRTWGLGNTGELFF
.	TRBV2	.	TRBJ2-7	TGTGCCAGCAGTGAAGGGTACACCTCGCCCGAGCAGTACTTC	CASSEGYTSPEQYF
.	TRBV11-2	TRBD2	TRBJ2-7	TGTGCCAGCAGCAGGGGACTAGCGACTTCCTACGAGCAGTACTTC	CASSRGLATSYEQYF
.	TRBV29-1	.	TRBJ2-4	TGCAGCGTTGGTTGGGGGGAAGGAAACATTCAGTACTTC	CSVGWGEGNIQYF
.	TRBV7-9	.	TRBJ2-5	TGTGCCAGCAGGCCCGGACTATGGGGACCAGACCAAGAGACCCAGTACTTC	CASRPGLWGPDQETQYF
.	TRBV21-1	.	TRBJ2-7	TGTGCCAGCAGCAAACGGAGGAGGGACCTTGTTTACGAGCAGTACTTC	CASSKRRRDLVYEQYF
.	TRBV30	.	TRBJ1-2	TGTGCCTGGAGTCGTTCTGCGCGGGGGACGGGGAACTATGGCTACACCTTC	CAWSRSARGTGNYGYTF
.	TRBV7-2	TRBD1	TRBJ1-6	TGTGCCAGCAGCCTACAGGGGTGGGATTCACCCCTCCACTTT	CASSLQGWDSPLHF
few	TRBV9	.	TRBJ1-6	TGTGCCAGCAGCGTCTCTACCTATAATTCACCCCTCCACTTT	CASSVSTYNSPLHF
few	TRBV5-1	TRBD1	TRBJ1-1	TGCGCCAGCAGCTTATCTCTTGCGGGACAGGGATTCACTGAAGCTTTCTTT	CASSLSLAGQGFTEAFF
few	TRBV10-3	.	TRBJ1-5	TGTGCCCACGCGCAGGGTAGAGATCAGCCCCAGCATTTT	CAHAQGRDQPQHF
.	TRBV6-5	.	TRBJ2-1	TGTGCCAGCACGGTACAGGCCGGGTCCTACAATGAGCAGTTCTTC	CASTVQAGSYNEQFF
.	TRBV6-1	.	TRBJ1-3	TGTGCCAGCAGTGATCGGGCAGGGTTTGGATCTGGAAACACCATATATTTT	CASSDRAGFGSGNTIYF
once	TRBV6-6	TRBD1	TRBJ1-1	TGTGCCAGCAGGATAGAACAGGGGATCACTGAAGCTTTCTTT	CASRIEQGITEAFF
.	TRBV28	TRBD1	TRBJ1-1	TGTGCCAGCAGTTTACCGACAGGGGAGGGTACTGAAGCTTTCTTT	CASSLPTGEGTEAFF
.	TRBV6-5	.	TRBJ1-5	TGTGCCAGCAGTCCTCAGGGTTGGGGCAATCAGCCCCAGCATTTT	CASSPQGWGNQPQHF
.	TRBV7-9	TRBD2	TRBJ2-7	TGTGCCAGCAGTTTCTCCGCGACTAGCGCCTCCTACGAGCAGTACTTC	CASSFSATSASYEQYF
.	TRBV7-6	TRBD2	TRBJ2-7	TGTGCCAGCAGCCTAGGCTCTAGCGGGGGGGCCGGAGAGCAGTACTTC	CASSLGSSGGAGEQYF
.	TRBV7-9	TRBD1	TRBJ2-6	TGTGCCAGCAGCCCGAGGCGGCAGGGGGATCTCCCTGGGGCCAACGTCCTGACTTTC	CASSPRRQGDLPGANVLTF
.	TRBV5-1	.	TRBJ1-2	TGCGCCAGCAGCTTGCTCCAGTCGAACTATGGCTACACCTTC	CASSLLQSNYGYTF
.	TRBV18	.	TRBJ1-1	TGTGCCAGCTCACCACAGGGGGTTGGGAACACTGAAGCTTTCTTT	CASSPQGVGNTEAFF
.	TRBV19	.	TRBJ1-2	TGTGCCAGTAGCGTTATCGGACAGCCTAACTATGGCTACACCTTC	CASSVIGQPNYGYTF
once	TRBV30	.	TRBJ2-1	TGTGCCTGGAGTGTAGGTGGGCCGAATGAGCAGTTCTTC	CAWSVGGPNEQFF
.	TRBV5-4	TRBD2	TRBJ2-7	TGTGCCAGCAGCTTTACTAGCGGGGGGGGAGAGCAGTACTTC	CASSFTSGGGEQYF
.	TRBV7-2	TRBD2	TRBJ2-2	TGTGCCAGCAGCCGCCAGGGACTAGCGGGGGGGTCGAACACCGGGGAGCTGTTTTTT	CASSRQGLAGGSNTGELFF
.	TRBV6-5	TRBD1	TRBJ1-1	TGTGCCAGCAGTTACCCCATGGGACAGATGAACACTGAAGCTTTCTTT	CASSYPMGQMNTEAFF
.	TRBV19	.	TRBJ1-1	TGTGCCAGTTTTACCGGGGGGGAAGCTTTCTTT	CASFTGGEAFF
.	TRBV1	.	TRBJ2-1	TGCACCAGCAGCCAAGGTCGTGCGGGGTCGACTTACAATGAGCAGTTCTTC	CTSSQGRAGSTYNEQFF
.	TRBV2	TRBD1	TRBJ2-6	TGTGCCAGCAGGCCCCAAGGGGGCAGCCTCTCTGGGGCCAACGTCCTGACTTTC	CASRPQGGSLSGANVLTF
.	TRBV5-1	TRBD2	TRBJ2-3	TGCGCCAGCAGCTTAATAGCGGGGGGCCCCACAGATACGCAGTATTTT	CASSLIAGGPTDTQYF
.	TRBV27	.	TRBJ2-7	TGTGCCAGCAGTTTATCGCCAGGGTTTGTTGGCGAGCAGTACTTC	CASSLSPGFVGEQYF
.	TRBV11-3	.	TRBJ1-4	TGTGCCAGCAGCTTAGATCCTAACGGGGAAAAACTGTTTTTT	CASSLDPNGEKLFF
.	TRBV2	TRBD1	TRBJ1-2	TGTGCCAGCAGTCGGGAATCTACGGGACAGGGGGCTGTGGGCTATGGCTACACCTTC	CASSRESTGQGAVGYGYTF